This T cell receptor (beta chain) appears in the sequencing data of a study of T cell responses to AZD1222 COVID-19 vaccine. Germline V gives CDR1 LGHNA, CDR2 YSLEER. V was trimmed by 1 base and J by 2 bases, leaving 10 bases between them. The length of the CDR3 is 15 residues. The data were produced by immunoSEQ multiplex PCR, yet TCRdb's version contains in-frame clones alone and is incomplete. In the table there are about 130,000 clones, 91% of which are singletons. This clone turned up a few times. Sequenced here: peripheral blood, sampled on day 0 of AZD1222 vaccination. This sequence joins TRBV4-3 and TRBJ2-3; no clear D gene. The source is an adult in good health. The CDR3 spells CASSQGSHDTDTQYF. DNA for the CDR3: TGCGCCAGCAGCCAAGGGAGTCATGACACAGATACGCAGTATTTT.